These T cell receptor beta chains were read from a single sample in a study of T cells in Graves' hyperthyroidism and ophthalmopathy. In TCRdb, the multiplex PCR reads were re-called with MiXCR into one record per CDR3 protein. Of a few hundred thousand distinct CDR3 sequences in the sample, around 42% were seen once. The specimen sequenced was peripheral blood or thyroid tissue (not recorded which). All receptors derive from an adult woman with Graves' disease, either hyperthyroidism or ophthalmopathy (not recorded which). CDR3s include the opening cysteine and the closing phenylalanine or tryptophan. D genes are given only for firm matches. Clone size appears in some rows only: once, few, many, or a class for an expanded clone.

clone_size | d_call | j_call | v_call | cdr3_aa | cdr3_nt
many | NA | TRBJ1-1 | TRBV4-1 | CASSQVVRVGTEAFF | TGCGCCAGCAGCCAAGTCGTCAGGGTCGGCACTGAAGCTTTCTTT
NA | NA | TRBJ2-3 | TRBV7-2 | CASSLRDGTSTDTQYF | TGTGCCAGCAGCCTCCGGGACGGAACTAGCACAGATACGCAGTATTTT
many | NA | TRBJ1-1 | TRBV29-1 | CSVPPRGGTEAFF | TGCAGCGTGCCGCCTCGAGGGGGCACTGAAGCTTTCTTT
many | NA | TRBJ1-1 | TRBV5-1 | CASSLDIVGTEAFF | TGCGCCAGCAGCTTGGACATTGTGGGGACTGAAGCTTTCTTT
many | NA | TRBJ2-5 | TRBV5-1 | CASRDTRQETQYF | TGCGCCAGCCGGGACACTCGTCAAGAGACCCAGTACTTC
many | NA | TRBJ1-6 | TRBV20-1 | CSASDRSSPLHF | TGCAGTGCTAGTGACCGGTCTTCGCCCCTCCACTTT
many | NA | TRBJ1-1 | TRBV7-9 | CASSLEGGGEAFF | TGTGCCAGCAGCTTAGAAGGAGGTGGTGAAGCTTTCTTT
NA | NA | TRBJ2-5 | TRBV10-3 | CAISGRQAAETQYF | TGTGCCATCAGTGGGAGACAGGCTGCGGAGACCCAGTACTTC
NA | NA | TRBJ1-1 | TRBV5-1 | CASRAAAHEAFF | TGCGCCAGCAGAGCGGCAGCCCACGAAGCTTTCTTT
many | NA | TRBJ1-1 | TRBV12-3/TRBV12-4 | CASSSPSGVITEAFF | TGTGCCAGCAGCTCCCCATCGGGCGTGATCACTGAAGCTTTCTTT
NA | TRBD1 | TRBJ1-2 | TRBV10-3 | CAISGLAGQIYGYTF | TGTGCCATCAGTGGATTAGCGGGACAGATCTATGGCTACACCTTC
NA | TRBD2 | TRBJ2-7 | TRBV20-1 | CSARVGAGELYF | TGCAGTGCTAGAGTCGGGGCGGGGGAGCTGTACTTC
NA | NA | TRBJ1-1 | TRBV7-3 | CASSAEGRAFF | TGTGCCAGCAGCGCTGAGGGCAGGGCTTTCTTT
many | NA | TRBJ2-2 | TRBV7-3 | CASSLLGGNTGELFF | TGTGCCAGCAGCTTATTGGGGGGAAACACCGGGGAGCTGTTTTTT
NA | NA | TRBJ2-7 | TRBV11-2 | CASSLERGGLHEQYF | TGTGCCAGCAGCTTAGAACGAGGGGGGCTTCACGAGCAGTACTTC
many | TRBD1 | TRBJ2-7 | TRBV6-5 | CASSRGTGANKQYF | TGTGCCAGCAGTCGCGGGACAGGGGCCAATAAGCAGTACTTC
many | NA | TRBJ1-2 | TRBV29-1 | CSVQTENYGYTF | TGCAGCGTTCAAACAGAGAACTATGGCTACACCTTC
NA | TRBD1 | TRBJ2-5 | TRBV14 | CASSRQRTGVFAGTQYF | TGTGCCAGCAGCCGGCAAAGAACAGGGGTTTTCGCAGGGACCCAGTACTTC
NA | NA | TRBJ1-2 | TRBV20-1 | CSARDDAGFGNTF | TGCAGTGCTAGAGATGATGCAGGATTTGGAAACACCTTC
NA | NA | TRBJ2-7 | TRBV7-9 | CASSQESASSYEQYF | TGTGCCAGCAGCCAAGAGTCGGCTAGCTCCTACGAGCAGTACTTC
many | TRBD1 | TRBJ2-5 | TRBV14 | CASSLRGGAETQYF | TGTGCCAGCAGCCTTCGAGGGGGCGCGGAGACCCAGTACTTC
NA | TRBD1 | TRBJ1-6 | TRBV7-3 | CASSSRTGRSPLHF | TGTGCCAGCAGCAGTAGGACAGGTCGCTCACCCCTCCACTTT
NA | TRBD1 | TRBJ1-6 | TRBV7-9 | CASSSSKTGGDSPLHF | TGTGCCAGCAGCTCCTCCAAGACAGGGGGCGATTCACCCCTCCACTTT
NA | NA | TRBJ1-2 | TRBV5-1 | CASALLWDYGYTF | TGCGCCAGCGCACTCCTGTGGGACTATGGCTACACCTTC
many | NA | TRBJ2-5 | TRBV14 | CASSPWAIGRQETQYF | TGTGCCAGCAGCCCGTGGGCCATTGGGAGGCAAGAGACCCAGTACTTC
few | NA | TRBJ1-2 | TRBV29-1 | CSAEPTNYGYTF | TGCAGCGCCGAACCGACCAACTATGGCTACACCTTC
NA | TRBD2 | TRBJ2-5 | TRBV20-1 | CSAISAGGETQYF | TGCAGTGCCATCTCGGCGGGAGGGGAGACCCAGTACTTC
NA | TRBD1 | TRBJ1-6 | TRBV6-5 | CASSGTGQSPLHF | TGTGCCAGCAGTGGGACAGGGCAGTCACCCCTCCACTTT
many | NA | TRBJ1-2 | TRBV11-2 | CASSLGGRPYGYTF | TGTGCCAGCAGCTTAGGCGGACGGCCGTATGGCTACACCTTC
NA | NA | TRBJ1-6 | TRBV7-8 | CASSLEGRGDNSPLHF | TGTGCCAGCAGCTTAGAGGGACGGGGTGATAATTCACCCCTCCACTTT
many | TRBD1 | TRBJ1-2 | TRBV5-1 | CASSQPGGQGLSYGYTF | TGCGCCAGCAGCCAACCGGGAGGACAGGGTTTGAGCTATGGCTACACCTTC
NA | NA | TRBJ1-1 | TRBV7-7 | CASSPAGATEAFF | TGTGCTAGCAGCCCCGCGGGCGCCACTGAAGCTTTCTTT
NA | TRBD1 | TRBJ2-7 | TRBV7-8 | CASSPTGGRPYEQYF | TGTGCCAGCAGCCCAACAGGGGGCCGTCCCTACGAGCAGTACTTC
NA | NA | TRBJ2-7 | TRBV10-3 | CAISVLYEQYF | TGTGCCATCAGTGTGCTCTACGAGCAGTACTTC
many | TRBD2 | TRBJ2-2 | TRBV7-8 | CASSPGTSSGELFF | TGTGCCAGCAGCCCTGGGACTAGCTCCGGGGAGCTGTTTTTT
many | NA | TRBJ2-6 | TRBV12-3/TRBV12-4 | CASSFQISGANVLTF | TGTGCCAGCAGTTTCCAGATCTCTGGGGCCAACGTCCTGACTTTC